This paragraph reports one TCR beta chain. Time point noted: patch test 3, about 24 weeks after DPC sensitization. This sample's treatment: therapeutic diphenylcyclopropenone sensitization with weekly scalp DPC. Via MiXCR, TCRdb re-called the RACE reads, giving one row per CDR3 protein. The sample lists some 180,000 distinct CDR3 sequences; roughly a quarter were seen once. The CDR3 spans 15 residues. Germline CDR1 reads SGHTA; CDR2 reads FQGTGA. With 2 bases removed from V and 5 bases from J, the gap between germline ends came to 12 bases. This record belongs to a study of human T cells and chemical hapten exposure. Study information: Variability of per-sample TCR yields stemmed mainly from small differences in pooled library volume.

This specimen consisted of whole blood, obtained in connection with sensitization to the hapten diphenylcyclopropenone (DPC). The clonotype originates from a woman aged 40-49 years with alopecia areata. Some clones in this sample may be carry-over from other donors' samples. The chain uses TRBV7-3 and TRBJ2-2; the D is unclear. The CDR3 DNA sequence: TGTGCCAGCAGCTTATCCGGTGGGGTGACCGGGGAGCTGTTTTTT. This codes for CASSLSGGVTGELFF.